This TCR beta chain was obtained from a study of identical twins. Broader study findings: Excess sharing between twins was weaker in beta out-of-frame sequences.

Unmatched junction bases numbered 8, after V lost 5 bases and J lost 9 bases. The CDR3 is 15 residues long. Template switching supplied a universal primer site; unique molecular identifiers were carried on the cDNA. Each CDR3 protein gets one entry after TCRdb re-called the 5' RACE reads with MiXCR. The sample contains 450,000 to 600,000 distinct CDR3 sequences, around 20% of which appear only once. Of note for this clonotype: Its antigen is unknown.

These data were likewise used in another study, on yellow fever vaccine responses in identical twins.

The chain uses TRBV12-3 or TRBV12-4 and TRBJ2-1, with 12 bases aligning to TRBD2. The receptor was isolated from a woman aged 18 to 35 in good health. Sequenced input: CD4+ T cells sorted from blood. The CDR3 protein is CASSGTSGLVGEQFF. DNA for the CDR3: TGTGCCAGCAGTGGGACTAGCGGGTTAGTCGGTGAGCAGTTCTTC.